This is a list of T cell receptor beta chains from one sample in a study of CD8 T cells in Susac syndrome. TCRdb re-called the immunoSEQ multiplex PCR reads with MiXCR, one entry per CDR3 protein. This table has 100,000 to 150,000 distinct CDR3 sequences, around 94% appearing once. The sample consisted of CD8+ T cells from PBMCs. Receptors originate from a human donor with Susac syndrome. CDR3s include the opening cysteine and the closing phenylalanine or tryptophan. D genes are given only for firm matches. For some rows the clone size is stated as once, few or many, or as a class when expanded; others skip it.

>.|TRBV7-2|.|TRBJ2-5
TGTGCCAGCACCGCTCAAGCGTCGTGGGAGACCCAGTACTTC
CASTAQASWETQYF
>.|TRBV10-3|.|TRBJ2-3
TGTGCCATCAGTGAGCTAGCGTCAAGCACAGATACGCAGTATTTT
CAISELASSTDTQYF
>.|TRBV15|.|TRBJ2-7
TGTGCCACCAGCAGAGCCTCCTCAGGGGAATACGAGCAGTACTTC
CATSRASSGEYEQYF
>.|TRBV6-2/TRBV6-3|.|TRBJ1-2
TGTGCCAGCAGTAATCGAGGCAGGGGACCCAACTATGGCTACACCTTC
CASSNRGRGPNYGYTF
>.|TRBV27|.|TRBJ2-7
TGTGCCAGCAGTTTCCAGGGCCGCTACTCCTACGAGCAGTACTTC
CASSFQGRYSYEQYF
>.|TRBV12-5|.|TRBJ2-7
TGTGCTAGTGTCAAAGGGGCAGGAGGAAATGAGCAGTACTTC
CASVKGAGGNEQYF
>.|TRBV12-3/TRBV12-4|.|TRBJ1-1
TGTGCCACAAGCGGACCGGGGGACACTGAAGCTTTCTTT
CATSGPGDTEAFF
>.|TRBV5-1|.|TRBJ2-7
TGCGCCAGCAGCTTCTTAGCAGACTCCTACGAGCAGTACTTC
CASSFLADSYEQYF
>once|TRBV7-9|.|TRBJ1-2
TGTGCCAGCAGCCACGGTAGGGGGTTGGATTATGGCTACACCTTC
CASSHGRGLDYGYTF
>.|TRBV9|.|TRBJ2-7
TGTGCCAGCAGCGTAGAGGCCATTACCTACGAGCAGTACTTC
CASSVEAITYEQYF
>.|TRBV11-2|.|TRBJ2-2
TGTGCCAGCAGCTTCTCCAGGCCAGGTTACACCGGGGAGCTGTTTTTT
CASSFSRPGYTGELFF
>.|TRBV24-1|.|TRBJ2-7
TGTGCCACCAGTGACCCGGACTCCCCATGGATCGACGAGCAGTACTTC
CATSDPDSPWIDEQYF
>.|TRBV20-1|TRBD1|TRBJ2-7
TGCAGTCATGGAGTCCAGGGGGTCTGCGAGCAGTACTTC
CSHGVQGVCEQYF
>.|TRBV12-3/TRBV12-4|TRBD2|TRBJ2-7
TGTGCCAGCAAGCTAGCGGGGGTAAACGAGCAGTACTTC
CASKLAGVNEQYF
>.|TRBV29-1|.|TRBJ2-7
TGCAGCGTTGAGTCTGGGAATTACGAGCAGTACTTC
CSVESGNYEQYF
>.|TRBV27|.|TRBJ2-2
TGTGCCAGCAGTCACAACATGGGAACCGGGGAGCTGTTTTTT
CASSHNMGTGELFF
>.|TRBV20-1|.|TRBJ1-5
TGCAGTGCTCTGGTTCCTAATCAGCCCCAGCATTTT
CSALVPNQPQHF
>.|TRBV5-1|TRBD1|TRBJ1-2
TGCGCCAGCAGTCCGAATGCCGGGACAGGAAACTATGGCTACACCTTC
CASSPNAGTGNYGYTF
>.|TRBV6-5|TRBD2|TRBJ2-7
TGTGCCAGCAGTTACGCTAGCGGGAGCTCCTACGAGCAGTACTTC
CASSYASGSSYEQYF
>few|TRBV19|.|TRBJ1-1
TGTGCCAGTAGTTTGACGACAGAAGCTTTCTTT
CASSLTTEAFF
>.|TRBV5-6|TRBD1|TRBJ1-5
TGTGCCAGCAGCTTTGGACAGGGGGATCAGCCCCAGCATTTT
CASSFGQGDQPQHF
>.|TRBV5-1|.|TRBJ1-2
TGCGCCAGCAGCTTGGTATCAGAGGATGGCTACACCTTC
CASSLVSEDGYTF
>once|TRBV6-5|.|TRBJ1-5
TGTGCCAGCAGTCCAACGGGCTTCAATAATCAGCCCCAGCATTTT
CASSPTGFNNQPQHF
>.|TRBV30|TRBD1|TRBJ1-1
TGTGCCTGGAGTGCAGGGACAGTAGAAGCTTTCTTT
CAWSAGTVEAFF